This T cell receptor (beta chain) comes out of a study of shared clonotypes between healthy human individuals. Findings of the study overall: The study generally estimated greater richness for naive than memory subsets.

Germline V CDR1 and CDR2: LGHNA, YNFKEQ. The CDR3 length is 19 residues. Trimming removed 0 bases from V and 1 base from J; junction bases left unmatched: 10. Worth noting for this clone: Its antigen is not identified.

Naive-designated CD8 cells lacked CD45RO, were positively enriched for CCR7, and omitted terminally differentiated effector memory CD45RA+ cells. Sorted subsets were amplified in replicate PCRs using around 220 ng DNA, 30,000 to 35,000 T cell genomes. Generated by immunoSEQ multiplex PCR, the TCRdb table keeps only in-frame clones and is missing some. The table has roughly 650,000 clones, approximately 96% seen once. Material for sequencing was naive CD8+ T cells sorted from blood. The origin of this receptor is a woman between 25 and 40 years old in good health. This chain uses TRBV4-2 with TRBJ2-2; TRBD2 agrees at 8 bases. The CDR3 spells CASSQDTDSGTRNTGELFF. The DNA for the CDR3 is TGTGCCAGCAGCCAAGACACCGATTCCGGGACTAGGAACACCGGGGAGCTGTTTTTT.